Listed below are T cell receptor beta chains from one sample, sequenced in a study of technical replicates of blood from a handful of donors. Here immunoSEQ multiplex PCR was the method, and the copy in TCRdb shows in-frame clones only, minus some. The sample consists of roughly 71,000 clones, around nine tenths of them appearing once. The source material was T cells isolated from PBMCs. The source is a human donor in good health. Each CDR3 is given with its conserved first and last residue. D genes are given only for firm matches. The listing skips clone size in some rows; elsewhere it reads once, few, many or a size class.

clone size	J gene	V gene	D gene	CDR3 protein	CDR3 DNA
NA	TRBJ2-3	TRBV30	TRBD2	CAWSVLAGTDTQYF	TGTGCCTGGAGTGTACTAGCGGGTACCGATACGCAGTATTTT
once	TRBJ2-7	TRBV29-1	NA	CSVAKQGHEQYF	TGCAGCGTAGCTAAACAGGGTCACGAGCAGTACTTC
NA	TRBJ1-5	TRBV5-4	TRBD1	CASSYGTGDQPQHF	TGTGCCAGCAGCTATGGGACAGGGGATCAGCCCCAGCATTTT
NA	TRBJ2-1	TRBV27	TRBD2	CASSLGTSGDNEQFF	TGTGCCAGCAGTTTAGGGACTAGCGGGGACAATGAGCAGTTCTTC
NA	TRBJ2-4	TRBV27	NA	CASSLEGIRGKNIQYF	TGTGCCAGCAGTTTGGAGGGGATTAGGGGCAAAAACATTCAGTACTTC
NA	TRBJ1-1	TRBV25-1	TRBD1	CASSEWDRGEAFF	TGTGCCAGCAGTGAATGGGACAGGGGTGAAGCTTTCTTT
NA	TRBJ1-2	TRBV5-1	TRBD1	CASSLALGQNYGYTF	TGCGCCAGCAGCTTGGCCCTGGGACAGAACTATGGCTACACCTTC
NA	TRBJ2-7	TRBV9	TRBD1	CASSAGQAVEQYF	TGTGCCAGCAGCGCGGGACAGGCCGTCGAGCAGTACTTC
NA	TRBJ2-7	TRBV7-2	TRBD2	CASSLERELVEQYF	TGTGCCAGCAGCTTAGAGCGGGAGTTAGTCGAGCAGTACTTC
NA	TRBJ1-5	TRBV28	NA	CASSLRETAPDQPQHF	TGTGCCAGCAGTCTTCGGGAGACAGCCCCGGATCAGCCCCAGCATTTT
NA	TRBJ1-2	TRBV7-2	NA	CASSSPGRLNGYTF	TGTGCCAGCAGCTCCCCTGGCCGTTTAAATGGCTACACCTTC
NA	TRBJ2-2	TRBV29-1	TRBD1	CSVGKWTGATGELFF	TGCAGCGTTGGAAAGTGGACAGGGGCCACCGGGGAGCTGTTTTTT
NA	TRBJ2-7	TRBV6-5	TRBD1	CASSDQGATYEQYF	TGTGCCAGCAGTGATCAGGGGGCCACCTACGAGCAGTACTTC
NA	TRBJ2-7	TRBV5-1	TRBD1	CASSLTGGPYEQYF	TGCGCCAGCAGCTTGACAGGGGGACCCTACGAGCAGTACTTC
NA	TRBJ1-3	TRBV5-1	TRBD1	CASSLGRSTGPGNTIYF	TGCGCCAGCAGCTTGGGGAGATCGACAGGGCCGGGAAACACCATATATTTT
NA	TRBJ2-7	TRBV6-1	NA	CASSESPREQYF	TGTGCCAGCAGTGAATCCCCTCGGGAGCAGTACTTC
NA	TRBJ2-1	TRBV29-1	TRBD2	CSVGLAENNEQFF	TGCAGCGTTGGACTAGCGGAAAACAATGAGCAGTTCTTC
NA	TRBJ2-7	TRBV11-2	NA	CASSQPESSYEQYF	TGTGCCAGCAGCCAACCCGAGAGCTCCTACGAGCAGTACTTC
NA	TRBJ2-1	TRBV4-2	TRBD2	CASSQVSTSGRADEQFF	TGTGCCAGCAGCCAAGTGTCGACTAGCGGGAGGGCCGATGAGCAGTTCTTC
NA	TRBJ2-7	TRBV6-5	NA	CASSYYRLGREQYF	TGTGCCAGCAGTTATTACAGGTTGGGCCGCGAGCAGTACTTC
NA	TRBJ2-3	TRBV7-9	NA	CASSSGADTQYF	TGTGCCAGCAGCTCAGGGGCAGATACGCAGTATTTT
NA	TRBJ1-5	TRBV7-9	TRBD1	CASSNDRGPNQPQHF	TGTGCCAGCAGCAACGACAGGGGGCCAAATCAGCCCCAGCATTTT
NA	TRBJ2-3	TRBV6-6	TRBD2	CASSPGLADTQYF	TGTGCCAGCAGTCCAGGACTAGCTGATACGCAGTATTTT
NA	TRBJ2-7	TRBV7-2	NA	CASKPGITSYEQYF	TGTGCCAGCAAACCCGGGATTACTTCCTACGAGCAGTACTTC
NA	TRBJ2-7	TRBV10-2	TRBD2	CASSESSGRYYEQYF	TGCGCCAGCAGTGAGTCAAGCGGGAGGTACTACGAGCAGTACTTC
NA	TRBJ1-1	TRBV18	NA	CASSPQAIHQGPEAFF	TGTGCCAGCTCACCACAGGCCATACACCAGGGCCCTGAAGCTTTCTTT
NA	TRBJ2-7	TRBV4-1	TRBD2	CASSQERSSGYEQYF	TGCGCCAGCAGCCAAGAAAGGTCTAGCGGCTACGAGCAGTACTTC
once	TRBJ2-1	TRBV5-1	TRBD2	CASNKAGEGEQFF	TGCGCCAGCAACAAAGCGGGAGAAGGTGAGCAGTTCTTC
NA	TRBJ2-7	TRBV27	TRBD2	CASSRSGNYEQYF	TGTGCCAGCAGCCGTAGCGGGAACTACGAGCAGTACTTC
NA	TRBJ2-5	TRBV9	TRBD2	CASSVGTSGSYETQYF	TGTGCCAGCAGCGTAGGAACTAGCGGGAGTTATGAGACCCAGTACTTC
NA	TRBJ1-2	TRBV29-1	NA	CSVGSWGEIHSYTF	TGCAGCGTGGGAAGTTGGGGGGAAATACATAGCTACACCTTC
NA	TRBJ2-6	TRBV28	NA	CASSFVNVLTF	TGTGCCAGCAGTTTCGTCAACGTCCTGACTTTC
NA	TRBJ1-1	TRBV18	TRBD1	CASSPVTGVTEAFF	TGTGCCAGCTCCCCGGTAACAGGGGTCACTGAAGCTTTCTTT
NA	TRBJ2-7	TRBV23-1	TRBD1	CASTQRRDSLKFLTYEQYF	TGCGCCAGCACCCAACGCCGGGACAGCCTAAAATTTCTCACCTACGAGCAGTACTTC
NA	TRBJ2-7	TRBV7-9	TRBD2	CATLGGTYEQYF	TGTGCCACGCTCGGGGGGACCTACGAGCAGTACTTC
NA	TRBJ2-7	TRBV6-1	NA	CASSLWAFSPHEQYF	TGTGCCAGCAGTCTGTGGGCCTTCTCGCCCCACGAGCAGTACTTC
NA	TRBJ1-1	TRBV2	NA	CASSERPGVLNTEAFF	TGTGCCAGCAGTGAGCGTCCAGGCGTATTGAACACTGAAGCTTTCTTT
NA	TRBJ1-2	TRBV10-3	NA	CAITHETQGHDGYTF	TGTGCCATCACCCACGAAACTCAGGGACATGATGGCTACACCTTC
NA	TRBJ2-7	TRBV5-1	NA	CASSFPSNAEQYF	TGCGCCAGCAGCTTTCCTTCGAACGCGGAGCAGTACTTC
NA	TRBJ1-1	TRBV7-2	TRBD1	CASSPFGGQGVNTEAFF	TGTGCCAGCAGCCCCTTCGGCGGACAGGGAGTAAACACTGAAGCTTTCTTT
NA	TRBJ1-5	TRBV7-6	NA	CASSLWGGQPQHF	TGTGCCAGCAGCTTATGGGGGGGGCAGCCCCAGCATTTT
NA	TRBJ1-1	TRBV11-3	NA	CASSLGRPAWVNTEAFF	TGTGCCAGCAGCTTAGGCCGGCCAGCGTGGGTGAACACTGAAGCTTTCTTT